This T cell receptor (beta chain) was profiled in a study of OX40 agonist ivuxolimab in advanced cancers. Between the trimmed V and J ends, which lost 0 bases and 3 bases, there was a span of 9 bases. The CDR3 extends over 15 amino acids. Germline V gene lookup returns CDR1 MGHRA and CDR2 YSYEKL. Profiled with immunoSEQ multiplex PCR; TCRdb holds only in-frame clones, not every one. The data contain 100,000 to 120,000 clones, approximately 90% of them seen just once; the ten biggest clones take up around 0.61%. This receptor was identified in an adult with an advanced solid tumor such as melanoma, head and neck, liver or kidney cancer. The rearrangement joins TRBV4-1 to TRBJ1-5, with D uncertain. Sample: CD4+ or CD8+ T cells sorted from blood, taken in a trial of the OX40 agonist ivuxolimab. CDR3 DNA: TGCGCCAGCAGCCAAGATGGGCAGTTCAATCAGCCCCAGCATTTT. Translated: CASSQDGQFNQPQHF.